The 4 T cell receptor beta chains presented below share a single source sample, sequenced in a study of cytomegalovirus exposure and HLA in healthy donors. Some clones are missing from TCRdb's copy, which holds only in-frame ones; the method was immunoSEQ multiplex PCR. The sample contains approximately 60,000 clones, more than 80% of which appear only once. Sample: PBMCs. The receptors were sampled from a man aged 18-30 years in good health and CMV-seronegative.

The V and J genes are TRBV5-1 and TRBJ2-3; 9 nucleotides match TRBD1. In germline, CDR1 is SGHRS, CDR2 YFSETQ. Trimming cost V 3 bases and J 4 bases; bases outside gene matches: 6. This CDR3 has 15 residues. The chain's CDR3 is CASSWTGAESDTQYF. The CDR3 DNA sequence: TGCGCCAGCAGCTGGACAGGGGCGGAATCAGATACGCAGTATTTT.

The chain links TRBV6-7 to TRBJ2-1; 8 nucleotides agree with TRBD2. TRBV6-7 counts as an open reading frame of uncertain function. With V trimmed by 0 bases and J by 2 bases, 3 bases remained unmatched. This CDR3 spans 16 amino acids. This CDR3 is CASSYSGGRTYNEQFF. The CDR3 region has the DNA TGTGCCAGCAGTTACTCGGGCGGGAGGACCTACAATGAGCAGTTCTTC.

V and J are TRBV5-5 and TRBJ2-7; D remains unclear. V lost 4 bases and J 6 bases, leaving 11 bases between the germline ends. Germline lookup yields CDR1 SGHKS and CDR2 YYEKEE (reference sequence). CDR3 length equals 12 residues. The CDR3 is CASSGLEIEQYF. The CDR3 DNA follows: TGTGCCAGCAGCGGGCTCGAGATCGAGCAGTACTTC. The whole variable domain, filled in from reference TRBV5-5 and TRBJ2-7, reads DAGVTQSPTHLIKTRGQQVTLRCSPISGHKSVSWYQQVLGQGPQFIFQYYEKEERGRGNFPDRFSARQFPNYSSELNVNALLLGDSALYLCASSGLEIEQYFGPGTRLTVT.

This clone turned up a few times. The genes are TRBV6-1 and TRBJ2-1, with D maybe TRBD2 (6 bases). Trimming removed 3 bases at V and 8 bases at J, with 23 bases between. This CDR3 contains 17 residues. Germline CDR1 reads MNHNS; CDR2 reads SASEGT. CDR3 sequence: CASSEISGSGPGDEQFF. The CDR3 region has the DNA TGTGCCAGCAGTGAGATCAGTGGTAGCGGACCTGGGGATGAGCAGTTCTTC.